Here is one T cell receptor beta chain with its context. Populations isolated by sorting all had purity greater than 95%. The sample originates from a study of beta chain features in type 1 diabetes. CDR1 is MDHEN and CDR2 is SYDVKM in the germline V gene. Unmatched junction bases numbered 4, after V lost 7 bases and J lost 5 bases. The CDR3 sequence is 13 residues long. The entirety of the isolated RNA underwent reverse transcription, so expressed TCRB transcripts were sequenced. Data came from immunoSEQ multiplex PCR; TCRdb stores just in-frame clones and leaves some out. The table includes some 400,000 clones, about 15% detected once.

This rearrangement joins TRBV28 to TRBJ1-4, with 7 nucleotides matching TRBD1. The sequence was obtained from a woman under 30 in good health. The sample comprised naive CD4+ T cells from blood. This CDR3 is CASTGQINEKLFF. The CDR3 nucleotides are TGTGCCAGCACGGGACAGATAAATGAAAAACTGTTTTTT.